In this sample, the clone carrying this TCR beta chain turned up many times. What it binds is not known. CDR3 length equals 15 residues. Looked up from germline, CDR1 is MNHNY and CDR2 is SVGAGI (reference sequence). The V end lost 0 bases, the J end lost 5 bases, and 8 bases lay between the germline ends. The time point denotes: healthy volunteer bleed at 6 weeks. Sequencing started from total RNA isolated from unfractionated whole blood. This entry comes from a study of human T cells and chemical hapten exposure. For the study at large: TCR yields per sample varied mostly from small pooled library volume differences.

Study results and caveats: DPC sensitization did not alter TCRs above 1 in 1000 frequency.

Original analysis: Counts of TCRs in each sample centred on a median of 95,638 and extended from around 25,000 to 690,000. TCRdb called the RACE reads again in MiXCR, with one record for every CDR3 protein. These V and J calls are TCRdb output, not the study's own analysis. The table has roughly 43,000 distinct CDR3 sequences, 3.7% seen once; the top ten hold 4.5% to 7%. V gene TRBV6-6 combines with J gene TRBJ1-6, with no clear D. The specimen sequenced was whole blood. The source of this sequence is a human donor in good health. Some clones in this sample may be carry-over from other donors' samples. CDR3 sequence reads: CASSYSGVDNSPLHF. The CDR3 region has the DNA TGTGCCAGCAGTTACTCAGGAGTCGATAATTCACCCCTCCACTTT.